Listed below are T cell receptor beta chains from one sample, sequenced in a study of shared clonotypes between healthy human individuals. TCRdb keeps only in-frame clones here, not all; method: immunoSEQ multiplex PCR. Among about 2 million clones listed, roughly 95% were seen once. The sequencing input was naive CD4+ T cells sorted from blood. Receptor source: a man aged 18 to 29 in good health. Each CDR3 is given with its conserved first and last residue. Fields, in order: J gene, V gene, D gene, clone size, CDR3 protein, CDR3 DNA. A D gene is named only where the DNA matches it firmly. Size tells how often a clone was seen (once, few, many) or the class of an expanded clone, and some rows leave it out.

j_gene: TRBJ2-2
v_gene: TRBV6-5
d_gene: .
abundance: few
CDR3aa: CASSYSRSGATGELFF
CDR3nt: TGTGCCAGCAGTTACTCGAGGAGCGGAGCCACCGGGGAGCTGTTTTTT

j_gene: TRBJ2-3
v_gene: TRBV6-6
d_gene: .
abundance: .
CDR3aa: CASRGQGLDTQYF
CDR3nt: TGTGCCAGCAGGGGGCAGGGTCTAGATACGCAGTATTTT

j_gene: TRBJ1-1
v_gene: TRBV5-4
d_gene: .
abundance: once
CDR3aa: CASSPDSFHGGTEAFF
CDR3nt: TGTGCCAGCAGCCCGGACAGTTTTCACGGGGGTACTGAAGCTTTCTTT

j_gene: TRBJ2-1
v_gene: TRBV7-2
d_gene: TRBD2
abundance: .
CDR3aa: CASSTSGAASNEQFF
CDR3nt: TGTGCCAGCAGCACCAGCGGGGCCGCGAGCAATGAGCAGTTCTTC

j_gene: TRBJ2-3
v_gene: TRBV10-3
d_gene: .
abundance: .
CDR3aa: CAISESAGIQPDTQYF
CDR3nt: TGTGCCATCAGTGAGTCGGCAGGGATCCAACCAGATACGCAGTATTTT

j_gene: TRBJ2-3
v_gene: TRBV11-2
d_gene: .
abundance: .
CDR3aa: CASSLNSDTQYF
CDR3nt: TGTGCCAGCAGCTTAAATTCAGATACGCAGTATTTT

j_gene: TRBJ1-5
v_gene: TRBV2
d_gene: TRBD1
abundance: few
CDR3aa: CASTGTGRDQPQHF
CDR3nt: TGTGCCAGCACTGGGACAGGGCGGGATCAGCCCCAGCATTTT

j_gene: TRBJ1-1
v_gene: TRBV5-1
d_gene: TRBD1
abundance: .
CDR3aa: CASSEGGTENTEAFF
CDR3nt: TGCGCCAGCAGCGAGGGCGGGACAGAAAACACTGAAGCTTTCTTT

j_gene: TRBJ1-1
v_gene: TRBV11-2
d_gene: .
abundance: .
CDR3aa: CASSDQAMGTEAFF
CDR3nt: TGTGCCAGCAGCGATCAAGCGATGGGGACTGAAGCTTTCTTT

j_gene: TRBJ2-4
v_gene: TRBV19
d_gene: .
abundance: .
CDR3aa: CASTIRDGGNIQYF
CDR3nt: TGTGCCAGTACCATCCGGGACGGAGGGAACATTCAGTACTTC

j_gene: TRBJ2-3
v_gene: TRBV7-9
d_gene: .
abundance: .
CDR3aa: CATTKGGAEDTQYF
CDR3nt: TGTGCCACCACTAAAGGGGGGGCTGAAGATACGCAGTATTTT

j_gene: TRBJ2-1
v_gene: TRBV7-6
d_gene: .
abundance: .
CDR3aa: CASSLDWGSNEQFF
CDR3nt: TGTGCCAGCAGCTTAGATTGGGGAAGCAATGAGCAGTTCTTC

j_gene: TRBJ2-3
v_gene: TRBV11-2
d_gene: .
abundance: .
CDR3aa: CASSLWNSAAPTDTQYF
CDR3nt: TGTGCCAGCAGCTTGTGGAATAGCGCAGCACCCACAGATACGCAGTATTTT

j_gene: TRBJ1-2
v_gene: TRBV19
d_gene: .
abundance: .
CDR3aa: CASSIGGTYGYTF
CDR3nt: TGTGCCAGTAGTATCGGCGGAACCTATGGCTACACCTTC

j_gene: TRBJ2-3
v_gene: TRBV9
d_gene: .
abundance: .
CDR3aa: CASSERAKGGTVGFATQYF
CDR3nt: TGTGCCAGCAGCGAGAGGGCGAAGGGGGGGACAGTTGGGTTTGCTACGCAGTATTTT

j_gene: TRBJ2-3
v_gene: TRBV20-1
d_gene: .
abundance: .
CDR3aa: CSAFVDTQYF
CDR3nt: TGCAGTGCTTTCGTGGATACGCAGTATTTT

j_gene: TRBJ2-5
v_gene: TRBV29-1
d_gene: TRBD1
abundance: .
CDR3aa: CSVAKGQGVETQYF
CDR3nt: TGCAGCGTTGCCAAGGGACAGGGGGTAGAGACCCAGTACTTC

j_gene: TRBJ1-2
v_gene: TRBV18
d_gene: .
abundance: .
CDR3aa: CVSSPPEGSNYGYTF
CDR3nt: TGTGTCAGCTCACCACCGGAAGGGTCTAACTATGGCTACACCTTC

j_gene: TRBJ2-1
v_gene: TRBV9
d_gene: TRBD2
abundance: .
CDR3aa: CASSVGASGRFPAYNEQFF
CDR3nt: TGTGCCAGCAGCGTAGGGGCTAGCGGGAGATTCCCGGCCTACAATGAGCAGTTCTTC

j_gene: TRBJ2-1
v_gene: TRBV18
d_gene: TRBD2
abundance: once
CDR3aa: CASSPGLVNEQFF
CDR3nt: TGTGCCAGCTCACCAGGACTAGTAAATGAGCAGTTCTTC

j_gene: TRBJ1-2
v_gene: TRBV28
d_gene: .
abundance: .
CDR3aa: CATQLGSYGYTF
CDR3nt: TGTGCCACACAACTCGGGAGCTATGGCTACACCTTC

j_gene: TRBJ2-7
v_gene: TRBV5-1
d_gene: .
abundance: .
CDR3aa: CASKDEQYF
CDR3nt: TGCGCCAGCAAGGACGAGCAGTACTTC

j_gene: TRBJ2-3
v_gene: TRBV6-4
d_gene: TRBD2
abundance: once
CDR3aa: CASSPISGGTSSTDTQYF
CDR3nt: TGTGCCAGCAGCCCGATAAGCGGGGGGACCTCTAGCACAGATACGCAGTATTTT

j_gene: TRBJ1-2
v_gene: TRBV10-2
d_gene: .
abundance: once
CDR3aa: CASGSGQVVGYTF
CDR3nt: TGCGCCAGCGGCTCAGGGCAGGTGGTTGGCTACACCTTC

j_gene: TRBJ2-3
v_gene: TRBV5-1
d_gene: TRBD2
abundance: .
CDR3aa: CASSVASGRVTDTQYF
CDR3nt: TGCGCCAGCAGCGTGGCTAGCGGGAGGGTCACAGATACGCAGTATTTT

j_gene: TRBJ2-2
v_gene: TRBV5-1
d_gene: .
abundance: .
CDR3aa: CASSEGPTGELFF
CDR3nt: TGCGCCAGCAGCGAGGGGCCCACCGGGGAGCTGTTTTTT